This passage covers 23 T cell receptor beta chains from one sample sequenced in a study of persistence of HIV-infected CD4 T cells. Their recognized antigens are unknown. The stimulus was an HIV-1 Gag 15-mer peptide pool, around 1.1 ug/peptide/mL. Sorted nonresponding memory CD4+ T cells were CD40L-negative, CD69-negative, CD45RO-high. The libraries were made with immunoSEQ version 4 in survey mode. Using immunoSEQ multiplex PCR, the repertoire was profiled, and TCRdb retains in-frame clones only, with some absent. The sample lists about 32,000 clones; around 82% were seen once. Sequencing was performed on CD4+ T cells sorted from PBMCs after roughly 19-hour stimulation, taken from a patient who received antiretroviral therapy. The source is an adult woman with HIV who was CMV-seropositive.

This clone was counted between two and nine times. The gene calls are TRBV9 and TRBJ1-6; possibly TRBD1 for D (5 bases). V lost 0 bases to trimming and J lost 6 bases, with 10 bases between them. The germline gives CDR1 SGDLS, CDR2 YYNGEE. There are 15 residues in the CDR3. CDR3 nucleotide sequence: TGTGCCAGCAGCGTAGAACAGGCCCGTAATTCACCCCTCCACTTT. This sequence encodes CASSVEQARNSPLHF. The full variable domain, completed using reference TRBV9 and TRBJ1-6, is DSGVTQTPKHLITATGQRVTLRCSPRSGDLSVYWYQQSLDQGLQFLIQYYNGEERAKGNILERFSAQQFPDLHSELNLSSLELGDSALYFCASSVEQARNSPLHFGNGTRLTVT.

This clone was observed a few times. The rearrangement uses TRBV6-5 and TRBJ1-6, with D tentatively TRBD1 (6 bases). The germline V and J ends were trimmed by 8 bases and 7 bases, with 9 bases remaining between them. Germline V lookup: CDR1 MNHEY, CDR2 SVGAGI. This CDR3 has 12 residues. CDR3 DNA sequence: TGTGCCAGCGGGGGCCCAAATTCACCCCTCCACTTT. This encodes CASGGPNSPLHF.

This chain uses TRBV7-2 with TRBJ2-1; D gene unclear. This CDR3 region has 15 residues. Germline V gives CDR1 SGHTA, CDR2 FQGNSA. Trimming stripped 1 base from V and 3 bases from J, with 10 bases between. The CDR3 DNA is TGTGCCAGCAGCTTAGTTGGGGTTAGCTACAATGAGCAGTTCTTC. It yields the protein CASSLVGVSYNEQFF.

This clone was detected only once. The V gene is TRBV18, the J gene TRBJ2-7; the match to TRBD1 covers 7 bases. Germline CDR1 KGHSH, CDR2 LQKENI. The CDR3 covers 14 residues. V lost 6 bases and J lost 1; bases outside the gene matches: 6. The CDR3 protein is CASSPGTVSYEQYF. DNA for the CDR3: TGTGCCAGCTCCCCCGGGACAGTTTCCTACGAGCAGTACTTC. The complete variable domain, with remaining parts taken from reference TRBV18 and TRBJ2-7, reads NAGVMQNPRHLVRRRGQEARLRCSPMKGHSHVYWYRQLPEEGLKFMVYLQKENIIDESGMPKERFSAEFPKEGPSILRIQQVVRGDSAAYFCASSPGTVSYEQYFGPGTRLTVT.

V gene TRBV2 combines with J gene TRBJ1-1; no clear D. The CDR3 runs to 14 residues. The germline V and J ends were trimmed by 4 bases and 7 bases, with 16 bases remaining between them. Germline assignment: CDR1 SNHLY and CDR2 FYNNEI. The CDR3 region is CASSARGLGNEAFF. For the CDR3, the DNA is TGTGCCAGCAGTGCTCGTGGCTTGGGGAATGAAGCTTTCTTT. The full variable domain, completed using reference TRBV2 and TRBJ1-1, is EPEVTQTPSHQVTQMGQEVILRCVPISNHLYFYWYRQILGQKVEFLVSFYNNEISEKSEIFDDQFSVERPDGSNFTLKIRSTKLEDSAMYFCASSARGLGNEAFFGQGTRLTVV.

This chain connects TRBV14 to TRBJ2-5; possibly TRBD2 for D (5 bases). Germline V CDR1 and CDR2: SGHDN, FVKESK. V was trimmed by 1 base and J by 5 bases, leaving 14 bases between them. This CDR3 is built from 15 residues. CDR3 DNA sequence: TGTGCCAGCAGCCAAGGGGCTATGCGCGGGGAGACCCAGTACTTC. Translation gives CASSQGAMRGETQYF.

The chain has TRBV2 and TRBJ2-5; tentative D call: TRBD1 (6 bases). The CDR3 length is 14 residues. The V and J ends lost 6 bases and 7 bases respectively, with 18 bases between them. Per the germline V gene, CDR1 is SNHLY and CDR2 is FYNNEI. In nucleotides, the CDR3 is TGTGCCAGCAGATCAGGGGCGGCGTACGGGACCCAGTACTTC. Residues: CASRSGAAYGTQYF.

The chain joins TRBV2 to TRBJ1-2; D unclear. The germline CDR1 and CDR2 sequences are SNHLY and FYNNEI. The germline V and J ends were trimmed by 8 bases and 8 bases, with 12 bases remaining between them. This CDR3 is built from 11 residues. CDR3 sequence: CASGREKGYTF. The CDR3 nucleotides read TGTGCCAGCGGGAGGGAAAAGGGCTACACCTTC. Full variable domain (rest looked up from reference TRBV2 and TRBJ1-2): EPEVTQTPSHQVTQMGQEVILRCVPISNHLYFYWYRQILGQKVEFLVSFYNNEISEKSEIFDDQFSVERPDGSNFTLKIRSTKLEDSAMYFCASGREKGYTFGSGTRLTVV.

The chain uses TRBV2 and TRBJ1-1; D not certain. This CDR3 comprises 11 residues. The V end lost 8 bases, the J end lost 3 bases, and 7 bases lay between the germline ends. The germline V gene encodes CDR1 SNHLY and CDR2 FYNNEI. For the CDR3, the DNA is TGTGCCAGCGGGTGGCACACTGAAGCTTTCTTT. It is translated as CASGWHTEAFF.

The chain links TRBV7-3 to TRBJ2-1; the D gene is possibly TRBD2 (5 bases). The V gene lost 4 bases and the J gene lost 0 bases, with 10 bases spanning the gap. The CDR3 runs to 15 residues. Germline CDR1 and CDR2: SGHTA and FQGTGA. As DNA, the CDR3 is TGTGCCAGCAGCTCCAGCGGTTACTCCTACAATGAGCAGTTCTTC. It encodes CASSSSGYSYNEQFF. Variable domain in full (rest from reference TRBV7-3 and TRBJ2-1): GAGVSQTPSNKVTEKGKYVELRCDPISGHTALYWYRQSLGQGPEFLIYFQGTGAADDSGLPNDRFFAVRPEGSVSTLKIQRTERGDSAVYLCASSSSGYSYNEQFFGPGTRLTVL.

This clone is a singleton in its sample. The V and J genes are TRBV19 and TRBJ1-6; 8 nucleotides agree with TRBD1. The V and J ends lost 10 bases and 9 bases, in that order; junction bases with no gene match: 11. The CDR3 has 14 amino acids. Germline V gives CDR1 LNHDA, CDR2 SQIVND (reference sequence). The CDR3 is CATGQGGISSPLHF. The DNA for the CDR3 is TGTGCCACAGGACAGGGAGGCATTAGTTCACCCCTCCACTTT.

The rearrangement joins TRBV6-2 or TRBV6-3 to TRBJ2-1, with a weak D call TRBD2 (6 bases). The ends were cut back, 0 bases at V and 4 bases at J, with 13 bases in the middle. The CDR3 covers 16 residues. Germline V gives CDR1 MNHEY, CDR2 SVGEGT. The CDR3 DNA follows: TGTGCCAGCAGTTACTCTTCCGGGGGAACATACAATGAGCAGTTCTTC. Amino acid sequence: CASSYSSGGTYNEQFF.

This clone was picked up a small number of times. CDR3 loop: CASSAGGVNTEAFF. The DNA for the CDR3 is TGTGCCAGCAGCGCAGGGGGTGTGAACACTGAAGCTTTCTTT. This chain connects TRBV6-4 to TRBJ1-1, with 7 bases identical to TRBD1. The CDR3 consists of 14 residues. V lost 6 bases to trimming and J lost 0 bases; unmatched junction nucleotides: 4. The germline CDR1 and CDR2 sequences are MRHNA and SNTAGT.

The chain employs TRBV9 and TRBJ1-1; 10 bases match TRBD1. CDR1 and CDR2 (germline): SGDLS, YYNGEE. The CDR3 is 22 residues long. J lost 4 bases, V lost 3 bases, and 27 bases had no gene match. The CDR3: CASSAEEILGTGDGRVATEAFF. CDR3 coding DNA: TGTGCCAGCAGCGCAGAGGAGATCCTCGGGACAGGGGACGGTCGGGTAGCCACTGAAGCTTTCTTT.

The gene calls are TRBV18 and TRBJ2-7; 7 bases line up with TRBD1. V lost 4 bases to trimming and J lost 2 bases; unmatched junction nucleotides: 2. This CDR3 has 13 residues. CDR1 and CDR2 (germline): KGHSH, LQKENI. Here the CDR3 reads CASSRDSTYEQYF. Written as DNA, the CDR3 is TGTGCCAGCTCACGGGACAGCACCTACGAGCAGTACTTC. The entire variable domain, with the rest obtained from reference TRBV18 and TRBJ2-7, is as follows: NAGVMQNPRHLVRRRGQEARLRCSPMKGHSHVYWYRQLPEEGLKFMVYLQKENIIDESGMPKERFSAEFPKEGPSILRIQQVVRGDSAAYFCASSRDSTYEQYFGPGTRLTVT.

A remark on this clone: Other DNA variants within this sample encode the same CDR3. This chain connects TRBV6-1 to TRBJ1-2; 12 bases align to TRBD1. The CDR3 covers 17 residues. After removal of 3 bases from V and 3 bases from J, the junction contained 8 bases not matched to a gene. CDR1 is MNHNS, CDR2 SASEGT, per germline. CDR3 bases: TGTGCCAGCAGTGATCGGGGACAGGGGGCGGGGCACTATGGCTACACCTTC. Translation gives CASSDRGQGAGHYGYTF.

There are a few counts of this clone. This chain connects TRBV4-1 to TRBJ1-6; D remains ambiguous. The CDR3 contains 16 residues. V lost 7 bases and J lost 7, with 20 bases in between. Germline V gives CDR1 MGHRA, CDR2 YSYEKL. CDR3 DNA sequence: TGCGCCAGCACCACGACGGCCGACTACATCAATTCACCCCTCCACTTT. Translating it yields CASTTTADYINSPLHF.

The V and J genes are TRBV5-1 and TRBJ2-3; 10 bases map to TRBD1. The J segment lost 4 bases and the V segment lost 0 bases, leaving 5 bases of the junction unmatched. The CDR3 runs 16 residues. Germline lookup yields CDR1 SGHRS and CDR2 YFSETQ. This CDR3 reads CASSLGGTGAADTQYF. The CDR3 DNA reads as TGCGCCAGCAGCTTGGGTGGGACAGGGGCAGCAGATACGCAGTATTTT.

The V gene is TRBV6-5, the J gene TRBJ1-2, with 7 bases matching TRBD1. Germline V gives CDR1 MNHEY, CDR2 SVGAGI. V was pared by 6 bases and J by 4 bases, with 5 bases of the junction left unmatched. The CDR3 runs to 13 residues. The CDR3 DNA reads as TGTGCCAGCAGGCGAACAGGGGTCTATGGCTACACCTTC. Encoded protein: CASRRTGVYGYTF.

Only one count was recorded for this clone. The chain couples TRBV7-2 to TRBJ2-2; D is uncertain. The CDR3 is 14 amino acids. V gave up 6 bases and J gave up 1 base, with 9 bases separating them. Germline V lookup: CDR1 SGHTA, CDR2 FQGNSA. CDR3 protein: CASRNRKNTGELFF. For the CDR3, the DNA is TGTGCCAGCAGAAATCGTAAGAACACCGGGGAGCTGTTTTTT.

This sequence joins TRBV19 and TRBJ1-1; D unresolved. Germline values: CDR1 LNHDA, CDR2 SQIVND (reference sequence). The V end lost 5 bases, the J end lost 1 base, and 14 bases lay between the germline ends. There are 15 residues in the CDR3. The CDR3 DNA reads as TGTGCCAGTAGTCCCGGCCTTCTTTCGAACACTGAAGCTTTCTTT. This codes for CASSPGLLSNTEAFF.

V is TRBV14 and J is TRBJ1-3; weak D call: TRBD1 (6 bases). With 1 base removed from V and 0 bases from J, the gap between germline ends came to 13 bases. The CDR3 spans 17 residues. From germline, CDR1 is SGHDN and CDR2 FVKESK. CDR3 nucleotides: TGTGCCAGCAGCCAAGGGGGGACACCTTACTCTGGAAACACCATATATTTT. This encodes CASSQGGTPYSGNTIYF.

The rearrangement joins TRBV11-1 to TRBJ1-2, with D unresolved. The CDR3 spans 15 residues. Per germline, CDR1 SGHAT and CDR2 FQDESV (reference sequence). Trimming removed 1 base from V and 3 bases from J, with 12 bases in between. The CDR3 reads CASSLVAGVDYGYTF. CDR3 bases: TGTGCCAGCAGCTTAGTAGCAGGAGTGGACTATGGCTACACCTTC.